These 28 T cell receptor beta chains share one sample of origin, sequenced in a study of monozygotic twins with inflammatory bowel disease. Reanalyzing the 5' RACE reads, TCRdb keeps one entry per CDR3 protein, without DNA. This repertoire includes approximately 150,000 distinct CDR3 sequences. Sequenced input: blood. These receptors came from a human donor with ulcerative colitis or Crohn's disease, or a healthy co-twin of an affected twin (not recorded which).

The chain employs TRBV7-9 and TRBJ2-1; TCRdb names TRBD2, which stays unverified in the absence of DNA. The CDR3 extends over 15 amino acids. Germline V gene lookup returns CDR1 SEHNR and CDR2 FQNEAQ (reference sequence). CDR3 protein: CASSPNAGAYNEQFF. Full variable domain (missing parts from reference TRBV7-9 and TRBJ2-1): DTGVSQNPRHKITKRGQNVTFRCDPISEHNRLYWYRQTLGQGPEFLTYFQNEAQLEKSRLLSDRFSAERPKGSFSTLEIQRTEQGDSAMYLCASSPNAGAYNEQFFGPGTRLTVL.

The chain is built from TRBV5-1 and TRBJ1-4. The V gene's germline CDR1 is SGHRS and CDR2 YFSETQ. This CDR3 comprises 15 residues. The CDR3 loop reads CASSLASGGNEKLFF.

The genes are TRBV12-3 or TRBV12-4 and TRBJ2-3; TCRdb proposes TRBD2, but this gene call is untestable without DNA. The CDR3 runs to 15 residues. The CDR3 is CASSSGASGADTQYF.

CDR3 loop: CASRVTAASTDTQYF. This sequence joins TRBV19 and TRBJ2-3. This CDR3 has 15 amino acids. Germline V CDR1 and CDR2: LNHDA, SQIVND (reference sequence).

This sequence joins TRBV5-1 and TRBJ2-5; TCRdb's D gene call, TRBD1, goes unchecked for lack of DNA. The CDR3 totals 16 residues. Germline-derived CDR1 and CDR2 are SGHRS and YFSETQ. The CDR3 sequence is CASSLGLHSPGETQYF. The entire variable domain, with the rest obtained from reference TRBV5-1 and TRBJ2-5, is as follows: KAGVTQTPRYLIKTRGQQVTLSCSPISGHRSVSWYQQTPGQGLQFLFEYFSETQRNKGNFPGRFSGRQFSNSRSEMNVSTLELGDSALYLCASSLGLHSPGETQYFGPGTRLLVL.

The chain's CDR3 is CASSTKGQGVRTGELFF. The chain employs TRBV19 and TRBJ2-2; TCRdb designates TRBD1, a call that cannot be tested without DNA. The CDR3 has 17 amino acids. Germline-derived CDR1 and CDR2 are LNHDA and SQIVND (reference sequence).

The rearrangement joins TRBV9 to TRBJ2-1; the TCRdb call, TRBD1, lacks DNA for checking. The CDR3 contains 16 residues. CDR1 is SGDLS and CDR2 is YYNGEE in the germline V gene. The CDR3 spells CASIKRLGRKDNEQFF.

The V call is TRBV5-1, the J call TRBJ1-2. The CDR3 is made up of 17 amino acids. In germline, CDR1 is SGHRS, CDR2 YFSETQ. CDR3 protein: CASSLAVGGDVAYGYTF.

The CDR3 here is CASSLNNWGEKLFF. The chain links TRBV5-1 to TRBJ1-4. The CDR3 consists of 14 residues. Germline V gives CDR1 SGHRS, CDR2 YFSETQ. The full variable domain, rest sourced from reference TRBV5-1 and TRBJ1-4, is KAGVTQTPRYLIKTRGQQVTLSCSPISGHRSVSWYQQTPGQGLQFLFEYFSETQRNKGNFPGRFSGRQFSNSRSEMNVSTLELGDSALYLCASSLNNWGEKLFFGSGTQLSVL.

The rearrangement links TRBV4-3 to TRBJ2-2; the TRBD2 assignment by TCRdb is unverifiable without DNA. The CDR3 totals 15 residues. The germline CDR1 and CDR2 sequences are LGHNA and YSLEER. The CDR3 spells CASSQGGAYTGELFF.

The rearrangement links TRBV28 to TRBJ2-1; checking the TCRdb D call of TRBD1 is not possible without DNA. The length of the CDR3 is 14 residues. The V gene's germline CDR1 is MDHEN and CDR2 SYDVKM. CDR3 protein: CASITPGFFNEQFF.

CDR3 residues: CASSLVQGNIQYF. The chain uses TRBV5-6 and TRBJ2-4. Looked up from germline, CDR1 is SGHDT and CDR2 is YYEEEE. The CDR3 spans 13 residues.

V and J are TRBV20-1 and TRBJ2-2; TCRdb reports TRBD2, a call that lacks DNA to check it against. The CDR3 is made up of 16 amino acids. Per germline, CDR1 DFQATT and CDR2 SNEGSKA (reference sequence). CDR3 sequence: CSAGGTSGSFAGELFF.

V and J are TRBV11-3 and TRBJ2-2; the TCRdb call, TRBD1, lacks DNA for checking. CDR1 is SGHNT and CDR2 is YENEEA in the germline V gene. The CDR3 sequence is 13 residues long. The chain's CDR3 is CASSKDRTGELFF.

The chain links TRBV27 to TRBJ2-3. Per germline, CDR1 MNHEY and CDR2 SMNVEV (reference sequence). The CDR3 runs to 14 residues. CDR3 sequence reads: CASSMGTSTDTQYF.

This rearrangement joins TRBV12-3 or TRBV12-4 to TRBJ1-4. CDR3 length: 17 residues. CDR3 region: CASSSGSSTGLNEKLFF.

The rearrangement joins TRBV14 to TRBJ2-3; the D call from TCRdb, TRBD2, cannot be confirmed without DNA. The CDR3 has 18 residues. Germline V gives CDR1 SGHDN, CDR2 FVKESK. CDR3 loop: CASSQATSGSWGTDTQYF.

This chain uses TRBV7-8 with TRBJ2-7; without DNA, the TCRdb call of TRBD1 cannot be checked. The CDR3 is 16 residues long. Germline CDR1 and CDR2: SGHVS and FQNEAQ. CDR3 loop: CASSLAPGPAIHEQYF.

The CDR3 sequence: CASSLVQDRGKYGYTF. The chain joins TRBV11-2 to TRBJ1-2; TCRdb calls TRBD1, which cannot be checked without DNA. CDR3 size: 16 residues. Germline lookup yields CDR1 SGHAT and CDR2 FQNNGV.

The chain is built from TRBV5-1 and TRBJ1-3; without DNA, the TCRdb call of TRBD1 cannot be checked. Germline loops: CDR1 SGHRS, CDR2 YFSETQ. This CDR3 contains 14 residues. Here the CDR3 reads CASSLGQGANTIYF.

V usage is TRBV12-3 or TRBV12-4 and J usage is TRBJ2-3; checking the TCRdb D call of TRBD2 is not possible without DNA. This CDR3 is 15 amino acids long. The CDR3 sequence is CASSKLAADTDTQYF.

V and J are TRBV19 and TRBJ1-1. The CDR3 covers 13 residues. Germline CDR1 LNHDA, CDR2 SQIVND (reference sequence). The CDR3 sequence is CASSIRWGTEAFF.

The genes are TRBV4-2 and TRBJ2-3; the D call of TRBD1 rests on TCRdb alone, since no DNA is present to check it. The CDR3 sequence is 14 residues long. Germline V gives CDR1 LGHNA, CDR2 YNFKEQ. The CDR3: CASSQAPFEDTKYF.

The V and J genes are TRBV5-1 and TRBJ2-1; TCRdb reports TRBD1, a call that lacks DNA to check it against. Germline V lookup: CDR1 SGHRS, CDR2 YFSETQ. The CDR3 totals 14 residues. CDR3 residues: CASSPGQGRPEQFF.

The chain links TRBV5-1 to TRBJ2-3; there is no DNA to check the TCRdb D call of TRBD1. The CDR3 has 14 residues. From germline, CDR1 is SGHRS and CDR2 YFSETQ. The chain's CDR3 is CASSRDRGTDTQYF.

The rearrangement joins TRBV6-1 to TRBJ2-7. Germline lookup yields CDR1 MNHNS and CDR2 SASEGT. The CDR3 runs 16 residues. CDR3 region: CASSELGTRGSYEQYF.

This chain connects TRBV28 to TRBJ1-5; TCRdb calls TRBD1, which cannot be checked without DNA. This CDR3 is built from 14 residues. Germline lookup yields CDR1 MDHEN and CDR2 SYDVKM. The CDR3 is CASSLSGNNQPQHF.

The chain has TRBV9 and TRBJ1-1; TCRdb picks TRBD1, but there is no DNA to check that call. Germline V gene sequence: CDR1 SGDLS, CDR2 YYNGEE. CDR3 size: 13 residues. The chain's CDR3 is CASRRGRVTEAFF.